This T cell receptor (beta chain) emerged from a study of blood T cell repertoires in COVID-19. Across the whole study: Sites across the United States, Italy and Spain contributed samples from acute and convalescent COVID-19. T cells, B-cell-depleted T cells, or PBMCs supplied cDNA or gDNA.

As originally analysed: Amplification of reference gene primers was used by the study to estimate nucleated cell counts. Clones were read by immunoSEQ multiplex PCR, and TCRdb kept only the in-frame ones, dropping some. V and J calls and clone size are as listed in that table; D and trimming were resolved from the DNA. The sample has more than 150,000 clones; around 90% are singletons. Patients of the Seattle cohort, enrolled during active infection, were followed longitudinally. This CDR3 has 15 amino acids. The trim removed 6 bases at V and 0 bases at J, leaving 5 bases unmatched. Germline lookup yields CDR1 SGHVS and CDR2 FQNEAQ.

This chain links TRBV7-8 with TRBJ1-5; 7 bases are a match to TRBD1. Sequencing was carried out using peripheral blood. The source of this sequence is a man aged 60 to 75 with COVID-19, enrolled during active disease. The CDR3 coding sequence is TGTGCCAGCAGTCGCTCAGGGGGTAGCAATCAGCCCCAGCATTTT. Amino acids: CASSRSGGSNQPQHF.